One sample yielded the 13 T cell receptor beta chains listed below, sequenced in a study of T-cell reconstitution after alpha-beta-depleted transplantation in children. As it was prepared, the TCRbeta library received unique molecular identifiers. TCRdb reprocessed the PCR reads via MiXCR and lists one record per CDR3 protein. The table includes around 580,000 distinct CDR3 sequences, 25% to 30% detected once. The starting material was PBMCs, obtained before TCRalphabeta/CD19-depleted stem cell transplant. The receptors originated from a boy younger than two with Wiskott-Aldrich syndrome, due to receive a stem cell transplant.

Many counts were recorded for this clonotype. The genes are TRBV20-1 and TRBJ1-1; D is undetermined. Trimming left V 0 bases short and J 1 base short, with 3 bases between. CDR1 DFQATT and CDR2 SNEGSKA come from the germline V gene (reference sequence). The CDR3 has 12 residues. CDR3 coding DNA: TGCAGTGCTAGAGATACGAACACTGAAGCTTTCTTT. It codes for CSARDTNTEAFF.

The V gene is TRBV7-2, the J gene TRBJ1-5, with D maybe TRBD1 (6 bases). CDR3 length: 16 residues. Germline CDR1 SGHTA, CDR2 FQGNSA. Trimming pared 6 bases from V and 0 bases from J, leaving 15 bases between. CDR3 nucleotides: TGTGCCAGCAGTTTTACGGGACAATATAGCAATCAGCCCCAGCATTTT. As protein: CASSFTGQYSNQPQHF.

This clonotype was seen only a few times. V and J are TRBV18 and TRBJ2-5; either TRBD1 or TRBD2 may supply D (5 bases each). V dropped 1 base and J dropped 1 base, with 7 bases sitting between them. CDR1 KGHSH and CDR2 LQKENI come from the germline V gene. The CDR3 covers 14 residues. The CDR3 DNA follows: TGTGCCAGCTCACCACAAGGGACCCAAGAGACCCAGTACTTC. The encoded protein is CASSPQGTQETQYF.

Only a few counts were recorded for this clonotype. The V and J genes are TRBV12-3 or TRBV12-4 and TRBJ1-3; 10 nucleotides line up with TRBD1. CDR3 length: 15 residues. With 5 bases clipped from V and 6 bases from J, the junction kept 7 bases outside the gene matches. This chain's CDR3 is CASSEAGTGANTIYF. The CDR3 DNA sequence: TGTGCCAGCAGTGAAGCCGGGACAGGGGCAAACACCATATATTTT.

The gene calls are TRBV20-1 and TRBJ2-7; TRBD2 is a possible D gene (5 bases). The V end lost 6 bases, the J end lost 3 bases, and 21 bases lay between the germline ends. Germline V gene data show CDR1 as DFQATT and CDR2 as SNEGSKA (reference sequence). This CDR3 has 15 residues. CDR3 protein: CSAKPTSGIVYEQYF. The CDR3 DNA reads TGCAGTGCAAAACCAACAAGCGGAATAGTCTACGAGCAGTACTTC.

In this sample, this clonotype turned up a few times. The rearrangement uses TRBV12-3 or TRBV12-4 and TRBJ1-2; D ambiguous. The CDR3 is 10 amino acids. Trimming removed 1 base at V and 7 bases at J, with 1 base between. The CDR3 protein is CASSLGGYTF. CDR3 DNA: TGTGCCAGCAGTTTAGGTGGCTACACCTTC.

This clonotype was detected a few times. The CDR3 nucleotides are TGTGCCAGCAGCAACCGGGACAGAGAAGGAAACACCATATATTTT. Translation gives CASSNRDREGNTIYF. The chain combines TRBV5-4 with TRBJ1-3; TRBD1 agrees at 7 bases. The V gene end was trimmed by 4 bases and the J gene end by 4 bases; junction bases not matched to a gene: 8. CDR1 and CDR2 (germline): SGHNT, YYREEE (reference sequence). The CDR3 runs to 15 residues.

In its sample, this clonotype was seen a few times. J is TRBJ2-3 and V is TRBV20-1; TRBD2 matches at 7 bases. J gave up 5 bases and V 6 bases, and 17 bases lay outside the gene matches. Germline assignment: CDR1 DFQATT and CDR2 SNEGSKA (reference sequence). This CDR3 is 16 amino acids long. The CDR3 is CSADPIGGRGIDTQYF. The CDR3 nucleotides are TGCAGTGCCGACCCCATCGGGGGGAGAGGGATAGATACGCAGTATTTT.

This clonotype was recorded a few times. The CDR3 nucleotides are TGTGCCAGCAGCCAGGGACTAGCGGGAGGGGTGGGCGATGAGCAGTTCTTC. Translating gives CASSQGLAGGVGDEQFF. The chain couples TRBV7-2 to TRBJ2-1; 16 bases are shared with TRBD2. The CDR3 contains 17 residues. Germline V gene sequence: CDR1 SGHTA, CDR2 FQGNSA. J gave up 8 bases and V 5 bases, and 9 bases lay outside the gene matches.

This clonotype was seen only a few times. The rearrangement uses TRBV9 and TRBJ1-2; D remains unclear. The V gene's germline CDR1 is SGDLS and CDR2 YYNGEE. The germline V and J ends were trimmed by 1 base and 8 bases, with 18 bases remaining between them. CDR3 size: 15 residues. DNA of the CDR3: TGTGCCAGCAGCGTATTTAGCAGGTCAACTGGAGGCTACACCTTC. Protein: CASSVFSRSTGGYTF.

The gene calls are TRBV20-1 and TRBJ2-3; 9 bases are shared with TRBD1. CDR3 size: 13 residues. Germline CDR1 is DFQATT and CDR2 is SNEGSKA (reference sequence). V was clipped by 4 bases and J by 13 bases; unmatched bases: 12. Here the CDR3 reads CSAKYSDRGQKYF. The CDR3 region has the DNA TGCAGTGCTAAATACTCGGACAGGGGCCAAAAGTATTTT.

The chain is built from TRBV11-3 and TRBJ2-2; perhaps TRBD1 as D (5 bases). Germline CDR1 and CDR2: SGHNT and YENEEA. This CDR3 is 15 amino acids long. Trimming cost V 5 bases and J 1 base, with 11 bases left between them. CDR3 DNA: TGTGCCAGCAGCCCAACTACAGGGAACACCGGGGAGCTGTTTTTT. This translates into CASSPTTGNTGELFF.

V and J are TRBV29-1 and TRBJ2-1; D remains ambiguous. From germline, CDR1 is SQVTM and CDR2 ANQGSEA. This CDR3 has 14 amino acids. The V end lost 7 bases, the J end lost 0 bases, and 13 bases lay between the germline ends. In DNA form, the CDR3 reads TGCAGCGCATCCAGCCAAGGCTCCTACAATGAGCAGTTCTTC. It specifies CSASSQGSYNEQFF.